What follows describes a single T cell receptor beta chain. Its specificity is not known. Molecular barcoded adaptors covering alpha/delta and beta/gamma chains were used on 400 ng RNA. TCRdb redid the calling of the reads with MiXCR, one entry per CDR3 protein. The sample holds more than 55,000 distinct CDR3 sequences, roughly 19% seen once. The sample is drawn from a study of read filtering for tumor transcriptome and immune sequencing. The CDR3 covers 14 residues. Unmatched junction bases numbered 4, after V lost 1 base and J lost 5 bases. Germline assignment: CDR1 SGHRS and CDR2 YFSETQ. Whole-study findings and limits: IR-seq captured clonotypes deeper and more reliably than RNA-seq.

The sample comprised a population of CD138-negative cells sorted from bone marrow. The source of this sequence is a donor over 35 with multiple myeloma. The rearrangement joins TRBV5-1 to TRBJ2-3; 7 nucleotides align to TRBD1. The CDR3: CASSLYRGGDTQYF. Here the CDR3 DNA reads TGCGCCAGCAGCTTGTACAGGGGTGGAGATACGCAGTATTTT.